Presented here are 25 T cell receptor beta chains from one specimen sequenced in a study of shared clonotypes between healthy human individuals. This table comes from immunoSEQ multiplex PCR, and its TCRdb copy is limited to in-frame clones, with some not included. In the table there are hundreds of thousands of clones, around 80% of which are singletons. Input material: PBMCs. The source of these receptors is a woman aged 40 to 50 in good health. Some clones in this sample may be carry-over from other donors' samples.

J is TRBJ2-3 and V is TRBV28, with TRBD1 identical over 7 bases. The V and J ends lost 6 bases and 2 bases, in that order; junction bases with no gene match: 11. Germline-derived CDR1 and CDR2 are MDHEN and SYDVKM. This CDR3 contains 16 residues. CDR3 region: CASSKGAGRPTDTQYF. CDR3 DNA: TGTGCCAGCAGCAAGGGGGCAGGGAGACCCACAGATACGCAGTATTTT.

V is TRBV5-1 and J is TRBJ1-1, with D hard to call. The length of the CDR3 is 13 residues. Germline V gene lookup returns CDR1 SGHRS and CDR2 YFSETQ. V lost 5 bases, J lost 4 bases, and 12 bases lay in between. This CDR3 reads CASRPPGATEAFF. The DNA for the CDR3 is TGCGCCAGCAGGCCTCCAGGCGCCACTGAAGCTTTCTTT.

The V call is TRBV4-3, the J call TRBJ1-1, with D unclear. Germline CDR1 and CDR2: LGHNA and YSLEER. Trimming stripped 1 base from V and 2 bases from J, with 11 bases between. CDR3 length: 15 amino acids. The CDR3 coding sequence is TGCGCCAGCAGCCAAGGGTCGACTACAAACACTGAAGCTTTCTTT. As protein: CASSQGSTTNTEAFF.

The chain links TRBV5-6 to TRBJ1-2; D unclear. This CDR3 has 16 amino acids. Germline V lookup: CDR1 SGHDT, CDR2 YYEEEE. V was cut by 6 bases and J by 0 bases, with 18 bases left in between. The CDR3 DNA is TGTGCCAGCAACTTCGGCGCTTGGGAAGCTAACTATGGCTACACCTTC. It yields the protein CASNFGAWEANYGYTF.

This chain joins TRBV11-2 and TRBJ2-6, with 7 bases that match TRBD1. Per germline, CDR1 SGHAT and CDR2 FQNNGV. The CDR3 runs 15 residues. J gave up 2 bases and V 5 bases, and 3 bases lay outside the gene matches. The CDR3 nucleotides read TGTGCCAGCAGCCGAGACAGGGCTGGGGCCAACGTCCTGACTTTC. Translating it yields CASSRDRAGANVLTF.

The genes are TRBV5-1 and TRBJ2-3, with unresolved D. Germline V CDR1 and CDR2: SGHRS, YFSETQ. The CDR3 is made up of 14 amino acids. The V end was cut by 4 bases, the J end by 3 bases, with 12 bases between. The CDR3 is CASSASGSTDTQYF. The CDR3 bases are TGCGCCAGCAGCGCTTCAGGATCGACAGATACGCAGTATTTT.

This sequence joins TRBV9 and TRBJ1-1, with a possible D match to TRBD1 (5 bases). The germline V gene encodes CDR1 SGDLS and CDR2 YYNGEE. This CDR3 comprises 15 residues. Trimming pared 3 bases from V and 2 bases from J, leaving 14 bases between. This CDR3 reads CASSEAGAGNTEAFF. The CDR3, as DNA: TGTGCCAGCAGCGAGGCCGGGGCGGGAAACACTGAAGCTTTCTTT.

This clone was detected once. The rearrangement links TRBV15 to TRBJ2-7; D uncertain. Per germline, CDR1 LNHNV and CDR2 YYDKDF (reference sequence). The ends were cut back, 0 bases at V and 6 bases at J, with 18 bases in the middle. The CDR3 totals 16 residues. CDR3 in DNA: TGTGCCACCAGCAGAGATCGGCCAGCCTTGTATGGCGAGCAGTACTTC. It codes for CATSRDRPALYGEQYF. The full variable domain, with the rest looked up from reference TRBV15 and TRBJ2-7, is DAMVIQNPRYQVTQFGKPVTLSCSQTLNHNVMYWYQQKSSQAPKLLFHYYDKDFNNEADTPDNFQSRRPNTSFCFLDIRSPGLGDTAMYLCATSRDRPALYGEQYFGPGTRLTVT.

V is TRBV10-3 and J is TRBJ2-1; no definite D call. Germline loops: CDR1 ENHRY, CDR2 SYGVKD. The V end lost 6 bases, the J end lost 7 bases, and 7 bases lay between the germline ends. The length of the CDR3 is 11 residues. This CDR3 reads CAISRVNEQFF. The DNA for the CDR3 is TGTGCCATCAGCCGGGTAAATGAGCAGTTCTTC.

The chain has TRBV28 and TRBJ2-1, with 13 nucleotides matching TRBD2. The CDR3 contains 19 residues. Losses at the gene ends were 10 bases for V and 7 bases for J; bases not matched to a gene: 22. The germline gives CDR1 MDHEN, CDR2 SYDVKM. The CDR3 here is CATLKAVLAGGRVINEQFF. CDR3 DNA: TGTGCCACCCTAAAGGCAGTACTAGCGGGAGGGCGAGTGATAAATGAGCAGTTCTTC.

This chain joins TRBV5-1 and TRBJ2-3, with D maybe TRBD2 (6 bases). The CDR3 extends over 16 amino acids. Trimming took off 4 bases at V and 0 bases at J, with 15 bases between the two ends. Germline CDR1 reads SGHRS; CDR2 reads YFSETQ. CDR3 sequence (DNA): TGCGCCAGCAGCGCCTGGGACTCTTCTAGCACAGATACGCAGTATTTT. Amino acid sequence: CASSAWDSSSTDTQYF.

For this clone: A single base separates this from a much larger clone, so it may be a read error. The sample holds other DNA sequences that translate to the same CDR3. V and J are TRBV9 and TRBJ1-5; D is perhaps TRBD1 (5 bases). CDR3 size: 14 residues. Germline V gives CDR1 SGDLS, CDR2 YYNGEE. V gave up 0 bases and J gave up 2 bases, with 6 bases separating them. In nucleotides, the CDR3 is TGTGCCAGCAGCGTAGAAGGGGGCAATCAGCCCCAGCATTTT. It translates to CASSVEGGNQPQHF. The whole variable domain, remainder taken from reference TRBV9 and TRBJ1-5, is DSGVTQTPKHLITATGQRVTLRCSPRSGDLSVYWYQQSLDQGLQFLIQYYNGEERAKGNILERFSAQQFPDLHSELNLSSLELGDSALYFCASSVEGGNQPQHFGDGTRLSIL.

V gene TRBV28 combines with J gene TRBJ2-2; 9 positions match TRBD2. After removal of 6 bases from V and 0 bases from J, the junction contained 5 bases not matched to a gene. Germline V gives CDR1 MDHEN, CDR2 SYDVKM. This CDR3 is 16 amino acids long. CDR3 nucleotides: TGTGCCAGCAGCCATAGCGGGAGCGCGAACACCGGGGAGCTGTTTTTT. As protein: CASSHSGSANTGELFF.

The rearrangement links TRBV27 to TRBJ2-1, with TRBD2 identical over 11 bases. The V gene end was trimmed by 7 bases and the J gene end by 8 bases; junction bases not matched to a gene: 16. CDR3 length equals 17 residues. Germline CDR1 reads MNHEY; CDR2 reads SMNVEV (reference sequence). As DNA, the CDR3 is TGTGCCAGCACTACACGTCCCACTAGCGGGAGTCGCCATGAGCAGTTCTTC. Translating gives CASTTRPTSGSRHEQFF.

This clone was observed once. The chain uses TRBV2 and TRBJ1-1; D is perhaps TRBD1 (5 bases). Trimming stripped 2 bases from V and 2 bases from J, with 12 bases between. There are 15 residues in the CDR3. CDR1 and CDR2 (germline): SNHLY, FYNNEI. CDR3 sequence (DNA): TGTGCCAGCAGTGAATTCGGGACTATTAACACTGAAGCTTTCTTT. Its translation: CASSEFGTINTEAFF. The variable domain in full, with the rest retrieved from reference TRBV2 and TRBJ1-1, is EPEVTQTPSHQVTQMGQEVILRCVPISNHLYFYWYRQILGQKVEFLVSFYNNEISEKSEIFDDQFSVERPDGSNFTLKIRSTKLEDSAMYFCASSEFGTINTEAFFGQGTRLTVV.

The J gene is TRBJ1-2, the V gene TRBV5-4; tentatively, D is TRBD1 (5 bases). Trimming shortened V by 0 bases and J by 8 bases, and 11 bases separated the two germline ends. The CDR3 has 13 residues. The germline V gene encodes CDR1 SGHNT and CDR2 YYREEE (reference sequence). The CDR3 loop reads CASSLAAGLGYTF. In DNA, the CDR3 is TGTGCCAGCAGCTTGGCGGCAGGGTTGGGCTACACCTTC.

This clone showed up just a few times. The chain recombines TRBV21-1 with TRBJ2-7; the table's D gene call, TRBD1, was not cross checked with the DNA. TRBV21-1 corresponds to a pseudogene. The CDR3 is 15 amino acids. In nucleotides, the CDR3 is TGTGCCAGCAGCATCCGGGACAGGGGGCGGTACGAGCAGTACTTC. This codes for CASSIRDRGRYEQYF.

This clone was picked up one time. J is TRBJ1-4 and V is TRBV19; D ambiguous. V lost 4 bases to trimming and J lost 6 bases, with 9 bases between them. Germline CDR1 is LNHDA and CDR2 is SQIVND (reference sequence). This CDR3 spans 13 amino acids. The CDR3 loop is CASSSSEDEKLFF. The CDR3 DNA reads TGTGCCAGTAGTAGCTCTGAGGATGAAAAACTGTTTTTT.

The V call is TRBV15, the J call TRBJ1-2; 9 bases fit TRBD1. Germline trimming cut 0 bases from V and 10 bases from J; bases unmatched to any gene: 3. CDR1 and CDR2 from the germline V gene are LNHNV and YYDKDF (reference sequence). This CDR3 is built from 13 residues. The CDR3 DNA reads as TGTGCCACCAGCAGAGAGCGGACAGGGGACTACACCTTC. Translated, it gives CATSRERTGDYTF.

This clone showed up many times. V gene TRBV28 combines with J gene TRBJ2-1, with 8 positions matching TRBD2. The J segment lost 6 bases and the V segment lost 4 bases, leaving 8 bases of the junction unmatched. Germline loops: CDR1 MDHEN, CDR2 SYDVKM. This CDR3 is built from 15 residues. The CDR3 nucleotides are TGTGCCAGCAGTTACAGGCGGGAGGTTCCCAATGAGCAGTTCTTC. This codes for CASSYRREVPNEQFF.

The rearrangement links TRBV2 to TRBJ1-2, with D perhaps matching TRBD1 (5 bases). The germline V gene has CDR1 SNHLY and CDR2 FYNNEI. The CDR3 runs 14 residues. Trimming shortened V by 7 bases and J by 0 bases, and 12 bases separated the two germline ends. Here the CDR3 reads CASKDQTANYGYTF. Written as DNA, the CDR3 is TGTGCCAGCAAAGACCAGACAGCTAACTATGGCTACACCTTC.

The rearrangement joins TRBV29-1 to TRBJ1-1; no reliable D call. The germline V gene has CDR1 SQVTM and CDR2 ANQGSEA. This CDR3 region has 12 residues. Trimming left V 5 bases short and J 1 base short, with 8 bases between. The CDR3: CSVTAQNTEAFF. The DNA for the CDR3 is TGCAGCGTTACTGCCCAGAACACTGAAGCTTTCTTT.

V usage is TRBV11-2 and J usage is TRBJ2-7; D remains unclear. In germline, CDR1 is SGHAT, CDR2 FQNNGV. V lost 3 bases to trimming and J lost 6 bases, with 12 bases between them. The CDR3 has 13 amino acids. The CDR3 loop is CASSFPRPSEQYF. CDR3 sequence (DNA): TGTGCCAGCAGCTTCCCGAGGCCGTCCGAGCAGTACTTC.

This clone was found once. The chain uses TRBV29-1 and TRBJ1-2; 12 bases map to TRBD1. Germline trimming cut 4 bases from V and 6 bases from J; bases unmatched to any gene: 9. The CDR3 sequence is 15 residues long. Germline V gene lookup returns CDR1 SQVTM and CDR2 ANQGSEA. The CDR3 DNA is TGCAGCGTTGGAACCGGGACAGGGGGCTTCCATGGCTACACCTTC. Translated, it gives CSVGTGTGGFHGYTF.

The V and J genes are TRBV27 and TRBJ2-7, with TRBD2 matching 8 bases. CDR1 and CDR2 from the germline V gene are MNHEY and SMNVEV (reference sequence). V shed 1 base, J shed 3 bases, and the junction held 5 bases outside the gene matches. The CDR3 spans 15 residues. The DNA of the CDR3 is TGTGCCAGCAGTTTATTAAGCGGGAGTTTCTACGAGCAGTACTTC. Its translation: CASSLLSGSFYEQYF.